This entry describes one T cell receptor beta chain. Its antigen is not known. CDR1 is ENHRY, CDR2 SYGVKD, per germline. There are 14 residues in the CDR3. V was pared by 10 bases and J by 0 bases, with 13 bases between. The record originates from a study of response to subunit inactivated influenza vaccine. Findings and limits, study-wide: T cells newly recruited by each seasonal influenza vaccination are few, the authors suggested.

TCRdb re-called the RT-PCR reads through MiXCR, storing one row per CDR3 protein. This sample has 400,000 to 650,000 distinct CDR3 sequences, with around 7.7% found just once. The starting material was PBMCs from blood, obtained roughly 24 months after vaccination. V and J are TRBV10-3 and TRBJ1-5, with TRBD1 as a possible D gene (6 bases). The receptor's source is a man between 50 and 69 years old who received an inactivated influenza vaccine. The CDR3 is CATEDSYSNQPQHF. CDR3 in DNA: TGTGCCACCGAGGACAGTTATAGCAATCAGCCCCAGCATTTT.